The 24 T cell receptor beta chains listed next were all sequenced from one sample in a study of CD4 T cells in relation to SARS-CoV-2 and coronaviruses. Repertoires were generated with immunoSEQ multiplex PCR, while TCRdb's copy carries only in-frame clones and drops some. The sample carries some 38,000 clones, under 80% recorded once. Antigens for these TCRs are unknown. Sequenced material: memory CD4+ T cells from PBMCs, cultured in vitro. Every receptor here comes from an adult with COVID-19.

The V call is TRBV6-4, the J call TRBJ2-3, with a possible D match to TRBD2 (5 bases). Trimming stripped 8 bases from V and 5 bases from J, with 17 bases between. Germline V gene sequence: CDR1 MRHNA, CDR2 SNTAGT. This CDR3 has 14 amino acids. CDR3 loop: CASARTGDRDTQYF. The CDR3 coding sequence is TGTGCCAGCGCACGAACCGGGGATCGAGATACGCAGTATTTT.

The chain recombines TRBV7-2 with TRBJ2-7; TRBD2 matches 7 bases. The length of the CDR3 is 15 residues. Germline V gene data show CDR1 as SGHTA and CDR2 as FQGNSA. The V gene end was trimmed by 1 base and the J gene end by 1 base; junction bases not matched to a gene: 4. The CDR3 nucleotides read TGTGCCAGCAGCTTAGTGGCGGGAGCATCCTACGAGCAGTACTTC. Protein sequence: CASSLVAGASYEQYF. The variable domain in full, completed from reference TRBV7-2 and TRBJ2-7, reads GAGVSQSPSNKVTEKGKDVELRCDPISGHTALYWYRQSLGQGLEFLIYFQGNSAPDKSGLPSDRFSAERTGGSVSTLTIQRTQQEDSAVYLCASSLVAGASYEQYFGPGTRLTVT.

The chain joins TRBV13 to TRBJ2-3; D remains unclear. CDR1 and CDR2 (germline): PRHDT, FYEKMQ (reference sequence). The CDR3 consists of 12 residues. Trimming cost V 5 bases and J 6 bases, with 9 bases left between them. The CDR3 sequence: CASSPTQDTQYF. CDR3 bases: TGTGCCAGCAGCCCCACCCAGGATACGCAGTATTTT.

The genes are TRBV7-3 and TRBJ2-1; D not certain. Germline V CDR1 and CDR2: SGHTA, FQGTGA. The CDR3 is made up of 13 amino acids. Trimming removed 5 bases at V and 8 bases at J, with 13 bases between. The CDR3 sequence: CASSPTSDHEQFF. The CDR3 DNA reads TGTGCCAGCAGCCCCACCTCGGATCATGAGCAGTTCTTC.

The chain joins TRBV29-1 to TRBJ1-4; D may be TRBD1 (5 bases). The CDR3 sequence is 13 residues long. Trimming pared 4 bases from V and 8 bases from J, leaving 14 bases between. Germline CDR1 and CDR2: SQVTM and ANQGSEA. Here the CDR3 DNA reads TGCAGCGTTGGAATCTCCCAGGGAGAAAAACTGTTTTTT. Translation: CSVGISQGEKLFF.

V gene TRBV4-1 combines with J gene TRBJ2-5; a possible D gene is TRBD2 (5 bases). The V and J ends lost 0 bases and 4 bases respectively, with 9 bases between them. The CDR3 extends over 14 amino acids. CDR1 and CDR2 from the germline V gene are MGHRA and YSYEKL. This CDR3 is CASSQDPSRETQYF. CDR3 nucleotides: TGCGCCAGCAGCCAAGATCCTAGCCGAGAGACCCAGTACTTC.

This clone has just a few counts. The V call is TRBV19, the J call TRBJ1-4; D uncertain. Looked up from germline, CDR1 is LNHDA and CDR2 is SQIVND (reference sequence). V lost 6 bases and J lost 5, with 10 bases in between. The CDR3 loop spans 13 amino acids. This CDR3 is CASREQGNEKLFF. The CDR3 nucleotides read TGTGCCAGTAGGGAGCAAGGAAATGAAAAACTGTTTTTT.

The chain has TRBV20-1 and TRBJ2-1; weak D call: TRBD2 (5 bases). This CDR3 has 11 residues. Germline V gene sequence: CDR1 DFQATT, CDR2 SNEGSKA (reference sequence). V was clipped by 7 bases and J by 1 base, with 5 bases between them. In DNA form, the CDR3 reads TGCAGTGGACTATCCTACAATGAGCAGTTCTTC. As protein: CSGLSYNEQFF.

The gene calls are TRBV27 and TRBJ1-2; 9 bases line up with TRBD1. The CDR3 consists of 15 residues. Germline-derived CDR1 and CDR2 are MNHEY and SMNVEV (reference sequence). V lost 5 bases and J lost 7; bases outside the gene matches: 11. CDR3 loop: CASSVNIGQGLGYTF. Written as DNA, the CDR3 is TGTGCCAGCAGTGTAAACATCGGACAGGGGCTTGGCTACACCTTC.

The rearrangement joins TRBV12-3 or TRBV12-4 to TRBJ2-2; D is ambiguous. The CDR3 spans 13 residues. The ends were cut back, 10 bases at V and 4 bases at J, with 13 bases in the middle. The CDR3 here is CATSKVGTGELFF. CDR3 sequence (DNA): TGTGCCACCTCTAAGGTCGGCACCGGGGAGCTGTTTTTT.

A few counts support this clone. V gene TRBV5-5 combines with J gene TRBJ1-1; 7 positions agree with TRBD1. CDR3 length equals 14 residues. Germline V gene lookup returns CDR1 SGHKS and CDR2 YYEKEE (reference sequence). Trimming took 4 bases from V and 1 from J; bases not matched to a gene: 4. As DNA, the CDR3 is TGTGCCAGCAGCATCGGGACAGCGAACACTGAAGCTTTCTTT. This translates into CASSIGTANTEAFF. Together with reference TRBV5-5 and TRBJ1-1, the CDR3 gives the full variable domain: DAGVTQSPTHLIKTRGQQVTLRCSPISGHKSVSWYQQVLGQGPQFIFQYYEKEERGRGNFPDRFSARQFPNYSSELNVNALLLGDSALYLCASSIGTANTEAFFGQGTRLTVV.

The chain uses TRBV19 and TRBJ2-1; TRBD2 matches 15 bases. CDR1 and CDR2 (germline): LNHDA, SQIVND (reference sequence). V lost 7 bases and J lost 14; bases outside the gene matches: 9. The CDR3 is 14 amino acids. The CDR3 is CASKGLAGGQSEFF. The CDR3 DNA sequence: TGTGCCAGTAAGGGACTAGCGGGAGGCCAGAGTGAGTTCTTC.

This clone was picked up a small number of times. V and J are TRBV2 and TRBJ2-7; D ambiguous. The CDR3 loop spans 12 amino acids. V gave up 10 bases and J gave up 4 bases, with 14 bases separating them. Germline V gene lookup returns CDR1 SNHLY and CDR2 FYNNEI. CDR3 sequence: CAKKGGIYEQYF. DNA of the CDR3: TGTGCCAAGAAAGGCGGAATTTACGAGCAGTACTTC.

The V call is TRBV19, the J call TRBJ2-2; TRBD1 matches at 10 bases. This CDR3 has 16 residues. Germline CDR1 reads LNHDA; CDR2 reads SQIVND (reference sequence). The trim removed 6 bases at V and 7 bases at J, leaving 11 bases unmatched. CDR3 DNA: TGTGCCAGTAGCCTCTTCGGGACAGGGGCGAACGGGGAGCTGTTTTTT. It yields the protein CASSLFGTGANGELFF. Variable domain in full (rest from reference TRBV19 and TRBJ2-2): DGGITQSPKYLFRKEGQNVTLSCEQNLNHDAMYWYRQDPGQGLRLIYYSQIVNDFQKGDIAEGYSVSREKKESFPLTVTSAQKNPTAFYLCASSLFGTGANGELFFGEGSRLTVL.

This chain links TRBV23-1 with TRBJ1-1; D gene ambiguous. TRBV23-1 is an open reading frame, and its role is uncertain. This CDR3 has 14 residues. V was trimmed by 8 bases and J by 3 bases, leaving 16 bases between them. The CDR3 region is CASRAGGGYTEAFF. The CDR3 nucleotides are TGCGCCAGCCGCGCCGGAGGTGGGTACACTGAAGCTTTCTTT.

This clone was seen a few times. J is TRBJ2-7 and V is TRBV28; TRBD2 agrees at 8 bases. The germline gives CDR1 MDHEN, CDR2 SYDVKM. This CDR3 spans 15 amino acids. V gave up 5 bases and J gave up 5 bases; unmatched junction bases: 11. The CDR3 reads CASSVPGTGGHEQYF. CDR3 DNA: TGTGCCAGCAGTGTCCCGGGGACGGGGGGGCACGAGCAGTACTTC.

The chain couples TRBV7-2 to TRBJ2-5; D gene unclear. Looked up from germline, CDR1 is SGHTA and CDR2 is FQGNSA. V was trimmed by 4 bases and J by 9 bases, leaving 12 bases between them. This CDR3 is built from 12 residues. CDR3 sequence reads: CASSSRLGPQYF. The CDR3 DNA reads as TGTGCCAGCAGCTCTCGTTTGGGTCCCCAGTACTTC.

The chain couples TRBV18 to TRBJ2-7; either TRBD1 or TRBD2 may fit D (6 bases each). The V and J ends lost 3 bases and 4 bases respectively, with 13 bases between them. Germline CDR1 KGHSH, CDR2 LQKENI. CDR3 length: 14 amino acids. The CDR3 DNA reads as TGTGCCAGCTCACCCTCCAGAGGGGGGTACGAGCAGTACTTC. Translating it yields CASSPSRGGYEQYF.

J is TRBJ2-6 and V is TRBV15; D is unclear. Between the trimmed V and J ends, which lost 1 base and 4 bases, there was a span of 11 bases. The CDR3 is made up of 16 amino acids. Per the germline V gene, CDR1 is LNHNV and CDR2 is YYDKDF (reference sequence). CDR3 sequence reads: CATSRGPDIGANVLTF. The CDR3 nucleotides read TGTGCCACCAGCAGAGGGCCTGACATCGGGGCCAACGTCCTGACTTTC.

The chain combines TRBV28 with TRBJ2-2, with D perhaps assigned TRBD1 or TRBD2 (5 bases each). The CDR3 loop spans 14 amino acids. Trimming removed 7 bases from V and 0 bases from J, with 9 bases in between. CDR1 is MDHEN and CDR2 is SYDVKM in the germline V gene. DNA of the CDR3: TGTGCCAGCACGGGACGGGCGAACACCGGGGAGCTGTTTTTT. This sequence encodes CASTGRANTGELFF.

The CDR3 region has the DNA TGTGCCAGCAGTTGGGCAAACACTGAAGCTTTCTTT. This translates into CASSWANTEAFF. This chain links TRBV12-3 or TRBV12-4 with TRBJ1-1; D is undetermined. Between the trimmed V and J ends, which lost 4 bases and 2 bases, there was a span of 5 bases. The CDR3 is made up of 12 amino acids.

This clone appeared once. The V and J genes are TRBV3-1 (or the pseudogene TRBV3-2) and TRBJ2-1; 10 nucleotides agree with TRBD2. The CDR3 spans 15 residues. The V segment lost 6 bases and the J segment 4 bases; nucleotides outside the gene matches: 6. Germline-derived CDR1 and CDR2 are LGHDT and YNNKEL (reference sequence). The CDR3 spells CASSRLAGSYNEQFF. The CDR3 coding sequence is TGTGCCAGCAGTCGACTAGCGGGCTCATACAATGAGCAGTTCTTC.

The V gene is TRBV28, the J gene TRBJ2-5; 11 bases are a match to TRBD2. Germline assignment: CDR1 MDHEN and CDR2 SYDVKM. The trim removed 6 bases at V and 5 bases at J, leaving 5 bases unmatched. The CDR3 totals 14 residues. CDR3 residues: CASRSSGGLETQYF. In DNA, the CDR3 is TGTGCCAGCAGATCTAGCGGGGGGCTGGAGACCCAGTACTTC. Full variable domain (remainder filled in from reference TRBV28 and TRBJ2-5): DVKVTQSSRYLVKRTGEKVFLECVQDMDHENMFWYRQDPGLGLRLIYFSYDVKMKEKGDIPEGYSVSREKKERFSLILESASTNQTSMYLCASRSSGGLETQYFGPGTRLLVL.

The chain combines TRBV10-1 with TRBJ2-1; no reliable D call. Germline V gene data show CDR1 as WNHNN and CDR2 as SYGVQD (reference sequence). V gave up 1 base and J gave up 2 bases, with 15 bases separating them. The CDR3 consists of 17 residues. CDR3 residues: CASSEFAPRDPYNEQFF. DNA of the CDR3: TGCGCCAGCAGTGAGTTTGCCCCCCGAGACCCCTACAATGAGCAGTTCTTC.